These T cell receptor beta chains were read from a single sample in a study of PD-L1 blockade in urothelial cancer. The data were produced by immunoSEQ multiplex PCR, yet TCRdb's version contains in-frame clones alone and is incomplete. Of about 51,000 clones detected, roughly 91% appear once; the ten largest clones hold less than 2.5%. The sequences come from PBMCs, collected around atezolizumab (anti-PD-L1) treatment. These receptors all stem from a man between 60 and 75 years old with urothelial cancer. CDR3s include the opening cysteine and the closing phenylalanine or tryptophan. Each record gives: D gene, J gene, clone size, V gene, CDR3 protein, CDR3 DNA. The D gene is left open where the match is weak. Part of the rows lack a size; the others show once, few, many or a class for expanded clones.

d_call: -; j_call: TRBJ1-5; clone_size: -; v_call: TRBV28; cdr3_aa: CASTTLGLLGGNQPQHF; cdr3_nt: TGTGCCAGCACTACCCTAGGGCTCTTGGGAGGCAATCAGCCCCAGCATTTT
d_call: TRBD1; j_call: TRBJ1-5; clone_size: -; v_call: TRBV5-5; cdr3_aa: CASSWTGGDQPQHF; cdr3_nt: TGTGCCAGCAGCTGGACAGGGGGCGATCAGCCCCAGCATTTT
d_call: -; j_call: TRBJ2-5; clone_size: -; v_call: TRBV11-1; cdr3_aa: CARRIKRSDRQETQYF; cdr3_nt: TGTGCCAGAAGAATAAAACGGTCGGACAGACAAGAGACCCAGTACTTC
d_call: TRBD1; j_call: TRBJ2-7; clone_size: -; v_call: TRBV5-6; cdr3_aa: CASSPDRGLSYEQYF; cdr3_nt: TGTGCCAGCAGCCCGGACAGGGGGCTCTCCTACGAGCAGTACTTC
d_call: TRBD2; j_call: TRBJ2-2; clone_size: -; v_call: TRBV7-8; cdr3_aa: CASSLAAGGGGELFF; cdr3_nt: TGTGCCAGCAGCTTAGCTGCGGGAGGGGGCGGGGAGCTGTTTTTT
d_call: TRBD1; j_call: TRBJ1-5; clone_size: few; v_call: TRBV10-3; cdr3_aa: CAISTGTGGVGQPQHF; cdr3_nt: TGTGCCATCAGTACCGGGACAGGGGGTGTGGGTCAGCCCCAGCATTTT
d_call: -; j_call: TRBJ2-7; clone_size: -; v_call: TRBV28; cdr3_aa: CASNQGSYEQYF; cdr3_nt: TGTGCCAGCAACCAGGGCTCCTACGAGCAGTACTTC
d_call: -; j_call: TRBJ1-4; clone_size: -; v_call: TRBV29-1; cdr3_aa: CSVAGEANEKLFF; cdr3_nt: TGCAGCGTAGCCGGGGAGGCTAATGAAAAACTGTTTTTT
d_call: TRBD1; j_call: TRBJ2-7; clone_size: -; v_call: TRBV30; cdr3_aa: CAGRDSSYEQYF; cdr3_nt: TGTGCCGGCCGGGACAGCTCCTACGAGCAGTACTTC
d_call: TRBD2; j_call: TRBJ2-1; clone_size: -; v_call: TRBV12-5; cdr3_aa: CASAVSGGSYNEQFF; cdr3_nt: TGTGCTAGTGCCGTTAGCGGGGGGTCCTACAATGAGCAGTTCTTC
d_call: TRBD2; j_call: TRBJ2-5; clone_size: once; v_call: TRBV5-1; cdr3_aa: CASSAGLAGGQETQYF; cdr3_nt: TGCGCCAGCAGCGCGGGGTTAGCGGGAGGGCAAGAGACCCAGTACTTC
d_call: -; j_call: TRBJ2-1; clone_size: -; v_call: TRBV9; cdr3_aa: CASSVSGGGAPGYNEQFF; cdr3_nt: TGTGCCAGCAGCGTTTCGGGGGGCGGAGCCCCGGGCTACAATGAGCAGTTCTTC
d_call: -; j_call: TRBJ2-7; clone_size: few; v_call: TRBV5-1; cdr3_aa: CAQRGLGGYEQYF; cdr3_nt: TGCGCCCAGCGCGGCTTGGGAGGCTACGAGCAGTACTTC
d_call: TRBD1; j_call: TRBJ1-6; clone_size: once; v_call: TRBV27; cdr3_aa: CASTAHGTENNSPLHF; cdr3_nt: TGTGCCAGCACCGCCCACGGGACAGAGAATAATTCACCCCTCCACTTT
d_call: TRBD2; j_call: TRBJ2-2; clone_size: -; v_call: TRBV9; cdr3_aa: CASSVGLAGLNGELFF; cdr3_nt: TGTGCCAGCAGCGTGGGACTAGCGGGTTTAAACGGGGAGCTGTTTTTT
d_call: TRBD2; j_call: TRBJ2-3; clone_size: -; v_call: TRBV19; cdr3_aa: CASKAGSTDTQYF; cdr3_nt: TGTGCCAGTAAAGCGGGGAGCACAGATACGCAGTATTTT
d_call: TRBD1; j_call: TRBJ1-3; clone_size: -; v_call: TRBV6-1; cdr3_aa: CASSEAGQGFSGNTIYF; cdr3_nt: TGTGCCAGCAGTGAAGCTGGACAGGGCTTTTCTGGAAACACCATATATTTT
d_call: TRBD1; j_call: TRBJ1-2; clone_size: -; v_call: TRBV6-1; cdr3_aa: CASRQGNYGYTF; cdr3_nt: TGTGCCAGCAGACAGGGGAACTATGGCTACACCTTC
d_call: TRBD1; j_call: TRBJ2-5; clone_size: -; v_call: TRBV7-2; cdr3_aa: CASSRGTGRQETQYF; cdr3_nt: TGTGCCAGCAGCCGAGGGACAGGGCGGCAAGAGACCCAGTACTTC
d_call: -; j_call: TRBJ1-6; clone_size: once; v_call: TRBV4-3; cdr3_aa: CASSQDARINSPLHF; cdr3_nt: TGCGCCAGCAGCCAAGATGCCAGAATCAATTCACCCCTCCACTTT
d_call: -; j_call: TRBJ2-7; clone_size: -; v_call: TRBV6-6; cdr3_aa: CASSTGGLLGSEQYF; cdr3_nt: TGTGCCAGCAGTACCGGGGGACTCCTGGGTTCCGAGCAGTACTTC
d_call: TRBD2; j_call: TRBJ2-3; clone_size: -; v_call: TRBV9; cdr3_aa: CASSVAGRGGADTQYF; cdr3_nt: TGTGCCAGCAGCGTAGCTGGCCGGGGGGGGGCAGATACGCAGTATTTT
d_call: -; j_call: TRBJ2-3; clone_size: -; v_call: TRBV6-1; cdr3_aa: CASSEVGTRTTDTQYF; cdr3_nt: TGTGCCAGCAGTGAAGTGGGCACCCGAACCACAGATACGCAGTATTTT
d_call: TRBD1; j_call: TRBJ2-1; clone_size: once; v_call: TRBV10-1; cdr3_aa: CASSEPGQGANNEQFF; cdr3_nt: TGCGCCAGCAGTGAGCCGGGACAGGGGGCCAACAATGAGCAGTTCTTC
d_call: -; j_call: TRBJ2-4; clone_size: -; v_call: TRBV7-2; cdr3_aa: CASSLYGTQNIQYF; cdr3_nt: TGTGCCAGCAGCTTGTATGGGACACAAAACATTCAGTACTTC
d_call: -; j_call: TRBJ2-3; clone_size: -; v_call: TRBV10-3; cdr3_aa: CASSWAQVASTDTQYF; cdr3_nt: TGTGCCAGCTCCTGGGCCCAGGTGGCCAGCACAGATACGCAGTATTTT